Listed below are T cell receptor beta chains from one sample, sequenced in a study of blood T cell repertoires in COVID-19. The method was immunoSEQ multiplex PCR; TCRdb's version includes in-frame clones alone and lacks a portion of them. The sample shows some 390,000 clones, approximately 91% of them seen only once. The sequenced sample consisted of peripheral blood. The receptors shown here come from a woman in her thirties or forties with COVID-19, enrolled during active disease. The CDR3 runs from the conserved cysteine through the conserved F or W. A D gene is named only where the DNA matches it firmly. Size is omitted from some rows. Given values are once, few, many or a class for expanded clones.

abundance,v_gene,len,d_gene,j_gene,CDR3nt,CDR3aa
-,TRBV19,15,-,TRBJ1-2,TGTGCCAGTAGTATAGCCCCGGTCGTGGTCTCCGGCTACACCTTC,CASSIAPVVVSGYTF
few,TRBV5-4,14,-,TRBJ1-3,TGTGCCAGCAGCTCGGTTGGCTCTGGAAACACCATATATTTT,CASSSVGSGNTIYF
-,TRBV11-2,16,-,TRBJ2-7,TGTGCCAGCAGCTTAGATTCTCTGACAGATGCCTACGAGCAGTACTTC,CASSLDSLTDAYEQYF
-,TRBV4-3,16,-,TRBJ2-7,TGCGCCAGCAGCCACTCCATGGCAGGGGACCCCTACGAGCAGTACTTC,CASSHSMAGDPYEQYF
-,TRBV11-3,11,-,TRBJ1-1,TGTGCCAGCAGCTCAGGAACTGAAGCTTTCTTT,CASSSGTEAFF
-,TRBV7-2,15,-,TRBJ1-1,TGTGCCAGCAGCCCTAATAGAGGGCCGAACACTGAAGCTTTCTTT,CASSPNRGPNTEAFF
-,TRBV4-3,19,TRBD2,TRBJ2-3,TGCGCCAGCAGCGAGGCTTGGGTAGCGGGGACCTCCTACACAGATACGCAGTATTTT,CASSEAWVAGTSYTDTQYF
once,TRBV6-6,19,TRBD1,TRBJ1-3,TGTGCCAGCAGTCTCTTCTCCGGGACAGGTTTTAGTTCTGGAAACACCATATATTTT,CASSLFSGTGFSSGNTIYF
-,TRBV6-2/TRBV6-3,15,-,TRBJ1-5,TGTGCCAGCAGTTACCCGGGACACAGCAATCAGCCCCAGCATTTT,CASSYPGHSNQPQHF
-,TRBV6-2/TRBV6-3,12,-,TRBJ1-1,TGTGCCAGCGGCCGCCCGGGATTTGAAGCTTTCTTT,CASGRPGFEAFF
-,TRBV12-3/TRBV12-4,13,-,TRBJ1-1,TGTGCCAGCACCACGGCCCTGAGGACTGAAGCTTTCTTT,CASTTALRTEAFF
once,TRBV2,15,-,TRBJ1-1,TGTGCCAGCAGTGGTGGCCGGGGATTGAACACTGAAGCTTTCTTT,CASSGGRGLNTEAFF
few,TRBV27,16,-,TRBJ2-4,TGTGCCAGCAGTCCCACGCCACGGGTCGGCAAAAACATTCAGTACTTC,CASSPTPRVGKNIQYF
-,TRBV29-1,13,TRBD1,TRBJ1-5,TGCAGCGTCGTTGACCAGGGGGACCAGCCCCAGCATTTT,CSVVDQGDQPQHF
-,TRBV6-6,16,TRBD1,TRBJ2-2,TGTGCCAGCAGCCAAACAGGGGCGGGCGTGACCGGGGAGCTGTTTTTT,CASSQTGAGVTGELFF
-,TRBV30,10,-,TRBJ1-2,TGTGCCTACGGAGGAGTTGGCTACACCTTC,CAYGGVGYTF
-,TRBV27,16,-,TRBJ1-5,TGTGCCAGCCCGGCGTGCGGGCCTCGCCGAAATCAGCCCCAGCATTTT,CASPACGPRRNQPQHF
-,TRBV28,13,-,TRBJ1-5,TGTGCCAGCTGGGCGGGGGTGAGTCAGCCCCAGCATTTT,CASWAGVSQPQHF
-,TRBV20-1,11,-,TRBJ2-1,TGCAGTGCTAGCACACCAAATGTGAAGTTCTTC,CSASTPNVKFF
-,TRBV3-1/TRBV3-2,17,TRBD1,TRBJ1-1,TGTGCCAGCAGCCAATTTTTCCTAGGACAGGCAAACACTGAAGCTTTCTTT,CASSQFFLGQANTEAFF
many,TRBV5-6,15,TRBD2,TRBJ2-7,TGTGCCAGCAGCTCACTAGCGGGGGACAAATACGAGCAGTACTTC,CASSSLAGDKYEQYF
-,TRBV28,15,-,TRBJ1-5,TGTGCCAGCAGTCAATCTCTTGGGGGAGGCCAGCCCCAGCATTTT,CASSQSLGGGQPQHF
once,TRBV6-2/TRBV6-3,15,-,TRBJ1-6,TGTGCCAGCAGTGCGACCGGGACAACGTATTCACCCCTCCACTTT,CASSATGTTYSPLHF
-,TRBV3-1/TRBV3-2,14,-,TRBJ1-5,TGTGCCAGCAGCCAAGCGGGGGACAATCAGCCCCAGCATTTT,CASSQAGDNQPQHF
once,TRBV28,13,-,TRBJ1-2,TGTGCCAGTAACGAACGACAGGTCTATGGCTACACCTTC,CASNERQVYGYTF
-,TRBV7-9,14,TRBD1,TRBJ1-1,TGTGCCAGCAGCCCGACAGGGGCCAACACTGAAGCTTTCTTT,CASSPTGANTEAFF
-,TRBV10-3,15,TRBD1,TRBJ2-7,TGTGCCATCAGGCACGCCTTGGACAGGGGAAACGAGCAGTACTTC,CAIRHALDRGNEQYF
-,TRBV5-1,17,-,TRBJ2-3,TGCGCCAGCAGCTTTGGGCGGGACTCCGGGTCGACAGATACGCAGTATTTT,CASSFGRDSGSTDTQYF
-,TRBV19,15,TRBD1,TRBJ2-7,TGTGCCAGTAGTACCAAGGACAGGGGAACCTACGAGCAGTACTTC,CASSTKDRGTYEQYF
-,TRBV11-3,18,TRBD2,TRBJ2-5,TGTGCCAGCAGCTTAGTGAACGAGCGGGAGGAAACCTTGGAGACCCAGTACTTC,CASSLVNEREETLETQYF
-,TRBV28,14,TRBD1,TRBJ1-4,TGTGCCAGCAGTTGGGGACAGTATAATGAAAAACTGTTTTTT,CASSWGQYNEKLFF
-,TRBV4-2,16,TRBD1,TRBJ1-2,TGTGCCAGCAGCCGGATAGAAGTCAGGGGGGCCTATGGCTACACCTTC,CASSRIEVRGAYGYTF
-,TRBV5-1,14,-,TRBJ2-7,TGCGCCAGCAGCTTGACCCAGGGTCCCTACGAGCAGTACTTC,CASSLTQGPYEQYF
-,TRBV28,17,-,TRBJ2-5,TGTGCCAGCAGTTGGGCGGCAGGGGTAAGGTTACAAGAGACCCAGTACTTC,CASSWAAGVRLQETQYF
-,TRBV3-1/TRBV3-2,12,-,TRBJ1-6,TGTGCCAGCAGCCTCCGAGATTCACCCCTCCACTTT,CASSLRDSPLHF
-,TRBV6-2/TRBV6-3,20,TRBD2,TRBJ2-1,TGTGCCAGCAGTTATCCAAGGGGACTAGCCGTGGGGCTAAAGAGTGATGAGCAGTTCTTC,CASSYPRGLAVGLKSDEQFF
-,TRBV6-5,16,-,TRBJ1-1,TGTGCCAGCAGTTGGGGCAGGGGTAGGATTTCCACTGAAGCTTTCTTT,CASSWGRGRISTEAFF
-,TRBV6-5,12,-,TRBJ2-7,TGTGCCAGCATCGCGGCCTTGTACGAGCAGTACTTC,CASIAALYEQYF
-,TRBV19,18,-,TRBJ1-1,TGTGCCAGTAGTATATTTTCCAACAGGGCTTCTTCGAACACTGAAGCTTTCTTT,CASSIFSNRASSNTEAFF
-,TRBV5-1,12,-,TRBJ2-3,TGCGCCAGCAGGGGCCTCACAGATACGCAGTATTTT,CASRGLTDTQYF
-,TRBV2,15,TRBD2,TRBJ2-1,TGTGCCAGCATAGGGACTAGCGGGAGGAGCAATGAGCAGTTCTTC,CASIGTSGRSNEQFF
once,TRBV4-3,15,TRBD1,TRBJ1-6,TGCGCCAGCAGCCAAGACCGGGACAGGTATTCACCCCTCCACTTT,CASSQDRDRYSPLHF
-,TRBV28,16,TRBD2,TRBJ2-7,TGTGCCAGCAAGAGACTAGCGGGAGGGATTTCCTACGAGCAGTACTTC,CASKRLAGGISYEQYF
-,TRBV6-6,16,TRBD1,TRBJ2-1,TGTGCCAGCAGTTCCGGACAGGGGGCGGGATACAATGAGCAGTTCTTC,CASSSGQGAGYNEQFF